The 28 T cell receptor beta chains below come from one sample, sequenced in a study of blood T cell repertoires in COVID-19. Assay used: immunoSEQ multiplex PCR; TCRdb lists only in-frame clones, some missing. Of 55,000 to 80,000 clones listed, around 83% are singletons. Sequenced sample: peripheral blood. The receptors derive from a human donor in a cohort sampled during active COVID-19.

This clone appeared a single time. The V and J genes are TRBV6-5 and TRBJ2-3, with D unresolved. V was shortened by 0 bases and J by 0 bases, with 7 bases between the two germline ends. This CDR3 region has 15 residues. Germline values: CDR1 MNHEY, CDR2 SVGAGI. CDR3 sequence: CASSYSQTSTDTQYF. CDR3 sequence (DNA): TGTGCCAGCAGTTACTCGCAGACTAGCACAGATACGCAGTATTTT.

The chain joins TRBV7-9 to TRBJ2-1; TRBD2 aligns across 8 bases. The CDR3 runs 16 residues. The germline V gene encodes CDR1 SEHNR and CDR2 FQNEAQ (reference sequence). V dropped 2 bases and J dropped 8; count of bases not matched to a gene: 11. For the CDR3, the DNA is TGTGCCAGCAGCTTAACCGGGGTCGGGAGGGGGGATGAGCAGTTCTTC. This codes for CASSLTGVGRGDEQFF.

V is TRBV7-8 and J is TRBJ1-1; TRBD1 agrees at 8 bases. The germline V gene has CDR1 SGHVS and CDR2 FQNEAQ. The CDR3 consists of 17 residues. V shed 4 bases and J 0 bases; nucleotides not matched to a gene: 10. The chain's CDR3 is CASSSHRGSGMNTEAFF. CDR3 sequence (DNA): TGTGCCAGCAGCTCTCACAGGGGGTCGGGGATGAACACTGAAGCTTTCTTT.

This clone was observed a single time. The chain links TRBV3-1 (or the pseudogene TRBV3-2) to TRBJ2-3; D ambiguous. This CDR3 has 13 residues. The V and J ends lost 0 bases and 5 bases respectively, with 6 bases between them. Germline assignment: CDR1 LGHDT and CDR2 YNNKEL (reference sequence). The CDR3 region is CASSQDHGDTQYF. The CDR3 nucleotides read TGTGCCAGCAGCCAAGATCACGGAGATACGCAGTATTTT.

J is TRBJ2-5 and V is TRBV30; 9 bases map to TRBD1. The CDR3 totals 14 residues. Germline CDR1 GTSNPN, CDR2 SVGIG (reference sequence). Trimming took 3 bases from V and 5 from J; bases not matched to a gene: 7. CDR3 region: CAWSTTGGVETQYF. For the CDR3, the DNA is TGTGCCTGGAGCACAACAGGGGGCGTGGAGACCCAGTACTTC.

The genes are TRBV3-1 (or the pseudogene TRBV3-2) and TRBJ2-1; TRBD2 aligns across 9 bases. This CDR3 spans 16 amino acids. The junction had 4 bases not matched to a gene; V was cut back by 0 bases and J by 4 bases. The V gene's germline CDR1 is LGHDT and CDR2 YNNKEL (reference sequence). DNA for the CDR3: TGTGCCAGCAGCCAAGATCTAGCGGGGACATACAATGAGCAGTTCTTC. This sequence encodes CASSQDLAGTYNEQFF.

This chain joins TRBV2 and TRBJ2-3; 8 bases match TRBD1. Germline lookup yields CDR1 SNHLY and CDR2 FYNNEI. Trimming took 7 bases from V and 2 from J; bases not matched to a gene: 8. The CDR3 sequence is 15 residues long. CDR3 nucleotides: TGTGCCAGCAACGGGCAGGGGGCGGTCACAGATACGCAGTATTTT. Residues: CASNGQGAVTDTQYF.

The chain combines TRBV2 with TRBJ2-4; weak D call: TRBD2 (5 bases). There are 15 residues in the CDR3. Deletions cut 1 base from V and 6 bases from J, with 13 bases between. CDR1 is SNHLY, CDR2 FYNNEI, per germline. Here the CDR3 DNA reads TGTGCCAGCAGTGAAGGGGTGCTGGGGAGAAACATTCAGTACTTC. Its translation is CASSEGVLGRNIQYF.

The chain recombines TRBV18 with TRBJ2-3, with 9 bases matching TRBD1. This CDR3 has 15 amino acids. Losses at the gene ends were 5 bases for V and 3 bases for J; bases not matched to a gene: 6. Germline CDR1 KGHSH, CDR2 LQKENI. CDR3 sequence: CASSTTGGHTDTQYF. Here the CDR3 DNA reads TGTGCCAGCTCAACGACAGGGGGTCATACAGATACGCAGTATTTT.

The J gene is TRBJ1-5, the V gene TRBV21-1. TRBV21-1 constitutes a pseudogene. The CDR3 has 15 residues. The CDR3 DNA reads TGTGCCAGCAGCAAGAAAACGGGCCGGGGTGAGCCCCAGCATTTT. It translates to CASSKKTGRGEPQHF.

The rearrangement links TRBV2 to TRBJ1-5, with 7 bases identical to TRBD1. CDR3 length equals 12 residues. Trimming removed 8 bases from V and 8 bases from J; junction bases left unmatched: 6. Looked up from germline, CDR1 is SNHLY and CDR2 is FYNNEI. The CDR3 coding sequence is TGTGCCAGCTCGAGAGACAGGGAGCCCCAGCATTTT. Translating it yields CASSRDREPQHF.

This clone was recorded only once. The chain is built from TRBV28 and TRBJ1-5; D may be TRBD1 (5 bases). The CDR3 spans 12 residues. The V end lost 1 base, the J end lost 9 bases, and 7 bases lay between the germline ends. CDR1 and CDR2 (germline): MDHEN, SYDVKM. The CDR3 loop is CASSLSGLPQHF. The CDR3 bases are TGTGCCAGCAGTTTATCAGGGCTGCCCCAGCATTTT.

This chain uses TRBV6-5 with TRBJ2-1, with D tentatively TRBD1 (6 bases). From germline, CDR1 is MNHEY and CDR2 SVGAGI. This CDR3 is 12 amino acids long. V was shortened by 5 bases and J by 9 bases, with 11 bases between the two germline ends. The DNA for the CDR3 is TGTGCCAGCAGTCCCAGGGGAATTGAGCAGTTCTTC. Its translation: CASSPRGIEQFF.

V gene TRBV25-1 combines with J gene TRBJ1-1; no clear D. From germline, CDR1 is MGHDK and CDR2 SYGVNS. Trimming cost V 0 bases and J 4 bases, with 9 bases left between them. The CDR3 is 14 residues long. CDR3 in amino acids: CASSEYTEGTEAFF. Here the CDR3 DNA reads TGTGCCAGCAGTGAATATACAGAAGGCACTGAAGCTTTCTTT.

The chain couples TRBV13 to TRBJ1-1; D unclear. This CDR3 is 12 amino acids long. Trimming pared 5 bases from V and 5 bases from J, leaving 9 bases between. The germline gives CDR1 PRHDT, CDR2 FYEKMQ (reference sequence). Here the CDR3 DNA reads TGTGCCAGCAGCCCCGGAGAGACTGAAGCTTTCTTT. It codes for CASSPGETEAFF.

This CDR3 reads CASSEWQGPQPQHF. The CDR3 DNA follows: TGTGCCAGCAGTGAATGGCAGGGTCCTCAGCCCCAGCATTTT. V is TRBV6-1 and J is TRBJ1-5; D perhaps matches TRBD1 (5 bases). The V and J ends lost 2 bases and 6 bases respectively, with 11 bases between them. The CDR3 has 14 amino acids. Per the germline V gene, CDR1 is MNHNS and CDR2 is SASEGT.

This clone was seen only once. The V and J genes are TRBV4-1 and TRBJ2-5; 8 bases match TRBD1. The junction had 8 bases not matched to a gene; V was cut back by 3 bases and J by 2 bases. The CDR3 length is 16 residues. Germline CDR1 MGHRA, CDR2 YSYEKL. CDR3 protein: CASSHPLRTGQETQYF. In DNA form, the CDR3 reads TGCGCCAGCAGCCACCCTCTGAGGACAGGGCAAGAGACCCAGTACTTC.

In nucleotides, the CDR3 is TGTGCCAGCAGCTTTGGGACAGGGGCCTACGAGCAGTACTTC. Translating gives CASSFGTGAYEQYF. The chain has TRBV3-1 (or the pseudogene TRBV3-2) and TRBJ2-7; 10 bases fit TRBD1. The length of the CDR3 is 14 residues. J lost 2 bases, V lost 5 bases, and 3 bases had no gene match. Germline V lookup: CDR1 LGHDT, CDR2 YNNKEL (reference sequence).

V usage is TRBV6-5 and J usage is TRBJ2-2; 7 nucleotides align to TRBD2. Germline CDR1 and CDR2: MNHEY and SVGAGI. This CDR3 is built from 15 residues. With 6 bases clipped from V and 5 bases from J, the junction kept 9 bases outside the gene matches. Here the CDR3 reads CASRVPSGSTGELFF. The CDR3 DNA is TGTGCCAGCAGGGTTCCTAGCGGATCGACCGGGGAGCTGTTTTTT.

The chain couples TRBV4-2 to TRBJ2-5; 9 bases map to TRBD2. This CDR3 has 20 residues. Trimming took 0 bases from V and 5 from J; bases not matched to a gene: 19. CDR1 LGHNA and CDR2 YNFKEQ come from the germline V gene. CDR3 in DNA: TGTGCCAGCAGCCAAGATTGGGTAGTTGGCGGGGGGGCCGCCAGGGAGACCCAGTACTTC. It encodes CASSQDWVVGGGAARETQYF.

This chain links TRBV7-2 with TRBJ1-3, with no clear D. CDR1 is SGHTA, CDR2 FQGNSA, per germline. With 3 bases removed from V and 5 bases from J, the gap between germline ends came to 5 bases. This CDR3 comprises 12 residues. CDR3 nucleotides: TGTGCCAGCAGCTTCGGGAGAAACACCATATATTTT. The encoded protein is CASSFGRNTIYF.

This clone occurred a few times. The gene calls are TRBV2 and TRBJ1-2; D not certain. There are 15 residues in the CDR3. CDR1 is SNHLY and CDR2 is FYNNEI in the germline V gene. V dropped 1 base and J dropped 4 bases, with 13 bases sitting between them. CDR3 amino acids: CASSEEGGTLYGYTF. Written as DNA, the CDR3 is TGTGCCAGCAGTGAAGAGGGAGGCACTCTCTATGGCTACACCTTC.

The V call is TRBV5-4, the J call TRBJ1-2; TRBD1 matches 8 bases. Germline CDR1 and CDR2: SGHNT and YYREEE (reference sequence). CDR3 length: 15 residues. The V gene end was trimmed by 3 bases and the J gene end by 3 bases; junction bases not matched to a gene: 7. The CDR3 nucleotides read TGTGCCAGCAGCTGGGGCTCAGGGGGCGACTATGGCTACACCTTC. Protein sequence: CASSWGSGGDYGYTF.

This clone was recorded once. This chain connects TRBV7-3 to TRBJ2-1, with D maybe TRBD2 (5 bases). V lost 1 base, J lost 0 bases, and 13 bases lay in between. The CDR3 is 17 amino acids. Germline V gene lookup returns CDR1 SGHTA and CDR2 FQGTGA. This CDR3 is CASSLIGGSSSYNEQFF. DNA for the CDR3: TGTGCCAGCAGCTTAATCGGAGGAAGTAGCTCCTACAATGAGCAGTTCTTC.

This clone was observed a handful of times. The chain joins TRBV5-5 to TRBJ2-1, with TRBD2 matching 11 bases. Trimming took 0 bases from V and 4 from J; bases not matched to a gene: 6. CDR1 is SGHKS and CDR2 is YYEKEE in the germline V gene (reference sequence). This CDR3 is 17 amino acids long. The CDR3 DNA is TGTGCCAGCAGCTTGGGCTCAACTAGCGGGGGTTACAATGAGCAGTTCTTC. Translation gives CASSLGSTSGGYNEQFF.

This clone occurred a few times. The CDR3 protein is CASSLASGRGDNEQFF. CDR3 DNA: TGTGCCAGCAGCTTGGCTAGCGGGAGAGGTGACAATGAGCAGTTCTTC. This rearrangement joins TRBV5-4 to TRBJ2-1; 10 bases match TRBD2. J lost 5 bases, V lost 0 bases, and 5 bases had no gene match. Per germline, CDR1 SGHNT and CDR2 YYREEE (reference sequence). The CDR3 spans 16 residues.

This CDR3 is CASSLTGRSEKLFF. The CDR3 DNA is TGTGCCAGCAGTTTAACGGGGAGAAGTGAAAAACTGTTTTTT. The V call is TRBV28, the J call TRBJ1-4; D gene unclear. The CDR3 has 14 residues. Germline V gives CDR1 MDHEN, CDR2 SYDVKM. The V and J ends lost 2 bases and 7 bases respectively, with 11 bases between them.

This chain connects TRBV4-2 to TRBJ2-1; 8 nucleotides match TRBD2. V lost 3 bases, J lost 0 bases, and 7 bases stayed unmatched. The CDR3 is 17 residues long. Germline CDR1 LGHNA, CDR2 YNFKEQ. The CDR3 coding sequence is TGTGCCAGCAGCCAGAGGCTAGCGGGTATCTCCTACAATGAGCAGTTCTTC. Its translation is CASSQRLAGISYNEQFF.